The rows below give T cell receptor beta chains drawn from one sample of a study of T cells in Graves' hyperthyroidism and ophthalmopathy. TCRdb called the multiplex PCR reads again in MiXCR, with one record for every CDR3 protein. Of 650,000 to 800,000 distinct CDR3 sequences listed, about 45% are singletons. The sequencing sample was made of peripheral blood or thyroid tissue (not recorded which). The receptors were gathered from an adult man with Graves' disease, either hyperthyroidism or ophthalmopathy (not recorded which). Both conserved end residues are part of each CDR3.

V gene: TRBV2; J gene: TRBJ1-3; CDR3 protein: CASGRQASGNTIYF
V gene: TRBV18; J gene: TRBJ1-2; CDR3 protein: CASSPPGVGYGYTF
V gene: TRBV7-8; J gene: TRBJ1-1; CDR3 protein: CASSSGGSFTEAFF
V gene: TRBV7-8; J gene: TRBJ2-7; CDR3 protein: CASSLLTSGSGYEQYF
V gene: TRBV7-2; J gene: TRBJ2-7; CDR3 protein: CASSSPRTFTSYEQYF
V gene: TRBV7-2; J gene: TRBJ2-7; CDR3 protein: CASIHGQGANEQYF
V gene: TRBV25-1; J gene: TRBJ1-2; CDR3 protein: CASSGTGARYGYTF
V gene: TRBV24-1; J gene: TRBJ1-2; CDR3 protein: CASRRTEVYGYTF
V gene: TRBV20-1; J gene: TRBJ1-4; CDR3 protein: CSALQGAANEKLFF
V gene: TRBV20-1; J gene: TRBJ1-4; CDR3 protein: CSANIFGASATNEKLFF
V gene: TRBV27; J gene: TRBJ2-5; CDR3 protein: CASSLSAFRSQETQYF
V gene: TRBV7-9; J gene: TRBJ2-6; CDR3 protein: CASSLGAGSSGANVLTF
V gene: TRBV7-9; J gene: TRBJ1-2; CDR3 protein: CASTGVGHGYTF
V gene: TRBV15; J gene: TRBJ2-6; CDR3 protein: CATSRDRGTGANVLTF
V gene: TRBV7-9; J gene: TRBJ1-1; CDR3 protein: CASSLDPGLVSEAFF
V gene: TRBV10-3; J gene: TRBJ2-7; CDR3 protein: CASSERGYSYEQYF
V gene: TRBV7-8; J gene: TRBJ1-5; CDR3 protein: CASSFHGGGQPQHF
V gene: TRBV19; J gene: TRBJ1-2; CDR3 protein: CASSGNSGYTF
V gene: TRBV15; J gene: TRBJ1-2; CDR3 protein: CATSRARGTAGYTF
V gene: TRBV9; J gene: TRBJ1-1; CDR3 protein: CASSVVAGEEAFF
V gene: TRBV20-1; J gene: TRBJ2-7; CDR3 protein: CSAREYSWRGYEQYF
V gene: TRBV29-1; J gene: TRBJ2-5; CDR3 protein: CSVETGQKYF
V gene: TRBV6-1; J gene: TRBJ2-2; CDR3 protein: CASGLRGGTGELFF
V gene: TRBV20-1; J gene: TRBJ2-5; CDR3 protein: CSARDQSGGAGETQYF
V gene: TRBV7-2; J gene: TRBJ2-7; CDR3 protein: CASSLAHASGEQYF
V gene: TRBV25-1; J gene: TRBJ1-2; CDR3 protein: CARGGGYGYTF
V gene: TRBV5-1; J gene: TRBJ1-4; CDR3 protein: CASPQEAGTGSEKLFF
V gene: TRBV5-1; J gene: TRBJ2-7; CDR3 protein: CASSLGEVNYEQYF
V gene: TRBV5-1; J gene: TRBJ2-7; CDR3 protein: CASSMGPANEQYF
V gene: TRBV7-8; J gene: TRBJ1-4; CDR3 protein: CASSPTAWGEKLFF
V gene: TRBV10-3; J gene: TRBJ1-2; CDR3 protein: CAIRAGTGHIPYGYTF
V gene: TRBV10-3; J gene: TRBJ2-7; CDR3 protein: CAISETGTYEQYF
V gene: TRBV7-7; J gene: NA; CDR3 protein: CASSHRMGTQYF
V gene: TRBV20-1; J gene: TRBJ2-5; CDR3 protein: CSARGSRGETQYF
V gene: TRBV29-1; J gene: TRBJ1-2; CDR3 protein: CSVGPGDSNYGYTF
V gene: TRBV10-3; J gene: TRBJ2-7; CDR3 protein: CAIGGFTSGGDYEQYF
V gene: TRBV7-2; J gene: TRBJ2-7; CDR3 protein: CASRGVSYEQYF
V gene: TRBV7-6; J gene: TRBJ1-2; CDR3 protein: CARDLSSNGYTF
V gene: TRBV20-1; J gene: TRBJ2-5; CDR3 protein: CSARDHRSGTQETQYF
V gene: TRBV10-3; J gene: TRBJ1-1; CDR3 protein: CANLRDGSTEAFF
V gene: TRBV7-3; J gene: TRBJ1-5; CDR3 protein: CASSLFGGRVGQPQHF
V gene: TRBV20-1; J gene: TRBJ2-5; CDR3 protein: CSASDALRETQYF
V gene: TRBV20-1; J gene: TRBJ1-5; CDR3 protein: CSATLGTGGFSNQPQHF
V gene: TRBV5-1; J gene: TRBJ2-5; CDR3 protein: CASSLSTDDQETQYF
V gene: TRBV20-1; J gene: TRBJ1-2; CDR3 protein: CSASDRGSANYGYTF
V gene: TRBV10-3; J gene: TRBJ2-3; CDR3 protein: CAISGPTSGFNTDTQYF
V gene: TRBV29-1; J gene: TRBJ2-7; CDR3 protein: CSVDMFSGGYEQYF
V gene: TRBV7-8; J gene: TRBJ1-5; CDR3 protein: CASSDGTTSNQPQHF
V gene: TRBV2; J gene: TRBJ1-1; CDR3 protein: CASSPLRTLNTEAFF
V gene: TRBV7-8; J gene: TRBJ1-2; CDR3 protein: CASSLLPGQGMDGYTF
V gene: TRBV20-1; J gene: TRBJ1-6; CDR3 protein: CSARDFEQGLSSYNSPLHF
V gene: TRBV14; J gene: TRBJ2-7; CDR3 protein: CASSQEAGGRYEQYF
V gene: TRBV7-8; J gene: TRBJ2-7; CDR3 protein: CASSEAGTGLYEQYF
V gene: TRBV7-2; J gene: TRBJ1-2; CDR3 protein: CASSVDGQGGYTF